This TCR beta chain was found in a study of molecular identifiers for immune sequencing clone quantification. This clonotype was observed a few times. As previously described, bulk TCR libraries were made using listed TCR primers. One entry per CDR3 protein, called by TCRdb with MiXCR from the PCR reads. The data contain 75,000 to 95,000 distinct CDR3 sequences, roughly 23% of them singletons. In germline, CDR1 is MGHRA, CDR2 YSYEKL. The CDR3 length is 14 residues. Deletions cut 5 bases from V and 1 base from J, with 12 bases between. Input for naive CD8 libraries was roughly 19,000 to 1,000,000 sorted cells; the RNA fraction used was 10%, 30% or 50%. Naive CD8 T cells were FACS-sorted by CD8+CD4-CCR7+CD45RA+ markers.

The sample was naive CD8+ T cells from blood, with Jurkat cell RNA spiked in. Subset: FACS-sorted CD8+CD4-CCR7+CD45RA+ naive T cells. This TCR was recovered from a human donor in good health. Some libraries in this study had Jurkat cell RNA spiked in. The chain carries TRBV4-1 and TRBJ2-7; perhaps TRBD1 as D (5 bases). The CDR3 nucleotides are TGCGCCAGCAGCATAAAGGACACGTCCTACGAGCAGTACTTC. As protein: CASSIKDTSYEQYF.